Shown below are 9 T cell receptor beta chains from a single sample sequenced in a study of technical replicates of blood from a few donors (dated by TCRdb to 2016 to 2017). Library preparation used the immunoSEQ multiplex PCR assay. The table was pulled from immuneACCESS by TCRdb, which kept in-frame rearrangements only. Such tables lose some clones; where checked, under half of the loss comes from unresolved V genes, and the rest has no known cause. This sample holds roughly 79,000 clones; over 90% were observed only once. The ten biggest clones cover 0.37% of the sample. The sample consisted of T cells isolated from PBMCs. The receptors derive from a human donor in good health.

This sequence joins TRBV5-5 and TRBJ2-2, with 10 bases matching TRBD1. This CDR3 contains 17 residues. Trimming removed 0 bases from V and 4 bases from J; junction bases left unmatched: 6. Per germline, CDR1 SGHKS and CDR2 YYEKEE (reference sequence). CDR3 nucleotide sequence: TGTGCCAGCAGCTTGGCCCGGACAGGGGGTAGCACCGGGGAGCTGTTTTTT. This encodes CASSLARTGGSTGELFF.

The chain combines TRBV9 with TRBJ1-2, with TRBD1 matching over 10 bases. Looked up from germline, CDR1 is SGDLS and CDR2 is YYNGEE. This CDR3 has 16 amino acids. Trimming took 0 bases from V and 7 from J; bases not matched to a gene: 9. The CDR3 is CASSVVGTGAECGYTF. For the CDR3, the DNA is TGTGCCAGCAGCGTAGTCGGGACAGGGGCAGAGTGTGGCTACACCTTC.

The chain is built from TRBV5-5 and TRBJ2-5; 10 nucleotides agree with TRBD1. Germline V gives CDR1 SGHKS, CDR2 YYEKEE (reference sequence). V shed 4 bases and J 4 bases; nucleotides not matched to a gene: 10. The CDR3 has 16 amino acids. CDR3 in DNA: TGTGCCAGCAGCCCTCAGGACAGGGGGATAGGAGAGACCCAGTACTTC. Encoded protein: CASSPQDRGIGETQYF.

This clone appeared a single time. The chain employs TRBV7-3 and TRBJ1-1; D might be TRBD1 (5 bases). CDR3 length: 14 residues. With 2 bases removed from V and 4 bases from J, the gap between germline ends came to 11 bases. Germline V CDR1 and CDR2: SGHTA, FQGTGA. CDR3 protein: CASSLLGDGTEAFF. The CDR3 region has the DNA TGTGCCAGCAGCTTATTAGGGGATGGCACTGAAGCTTTCTTT.

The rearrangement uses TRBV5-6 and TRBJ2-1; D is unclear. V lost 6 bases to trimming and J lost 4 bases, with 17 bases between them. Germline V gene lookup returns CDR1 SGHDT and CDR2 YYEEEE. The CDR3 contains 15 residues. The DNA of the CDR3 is TGTGCCAGCATTAGTAGAGTCGAAACTTACAATGAGCAGTTCTTC. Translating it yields CASISRVETYNEQFF.

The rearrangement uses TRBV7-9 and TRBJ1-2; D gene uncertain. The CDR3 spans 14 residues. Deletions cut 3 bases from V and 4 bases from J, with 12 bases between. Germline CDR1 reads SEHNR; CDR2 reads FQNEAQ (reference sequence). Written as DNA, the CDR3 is TGTGCCAGCAGCTTCCTGAGTGAAGTCTATGGCTACACCTTC. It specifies CASSFLSEVYGYTF.

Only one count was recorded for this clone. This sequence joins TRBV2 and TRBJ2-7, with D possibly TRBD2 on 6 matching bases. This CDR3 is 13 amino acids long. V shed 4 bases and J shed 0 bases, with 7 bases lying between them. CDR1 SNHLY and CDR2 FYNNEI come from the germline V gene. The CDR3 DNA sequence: TGTGCCAGCAGTGTGGACTACTCCTACGAGCAGTACTTC. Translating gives CASSVDYSYEQYF.

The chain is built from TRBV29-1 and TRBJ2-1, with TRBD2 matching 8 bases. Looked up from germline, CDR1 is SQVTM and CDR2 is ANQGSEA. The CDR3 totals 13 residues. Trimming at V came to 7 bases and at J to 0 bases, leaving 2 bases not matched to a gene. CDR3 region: CSASGSSYNEQFF. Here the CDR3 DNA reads TGCAGCGCAAGCGGGAGCTCCTACAATGAGCAGTTCTTC.

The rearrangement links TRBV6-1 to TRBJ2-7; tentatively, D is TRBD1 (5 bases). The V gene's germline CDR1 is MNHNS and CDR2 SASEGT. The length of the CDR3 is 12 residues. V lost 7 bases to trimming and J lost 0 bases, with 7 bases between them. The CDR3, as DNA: TGTGCCAGCAAGGACATCTCCTACGAGCAGTACTTC. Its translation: CASKDISYEQYF.